A single sample gave rise to the 22 T cell receptor beta chains below, sequenced in a study of shared clonotypes between healthy human individuals. Assay: immunoSEQ multiplex PCR; the TCRdb copy retains only in-frame clones and omits some. Of about 2.3 million clones listed, approximately 95% are singletons. Specimen: naive CD4+ T cells from PBMCs. Stated subset: CD45RA+ positively selected. The source is a man between 18 and 35 years old in good health. Some clones in this sample may be carry-over from other donors' samples.

This chain uses TRBV4-1 with TRBJ2-7; D call uncertain. Germline assignment: CDR1 MGHRA and CDR2 YSYEKL. The CDR3 contains 17 residues. Between the trimmed V and J ends, which lost 0 bases and 0 bases, there was a span of 15 bases. The chain's CDR3 is CASSQDETGANSYEQYF. The CDR3 DNA sequence: TGCGCCAGCAGCCAAGATGAAACCGGAGCCAACTCCTACGAGCAGTACTTC.

The chain links TRBV7-9 to TRBJ2-2; 10 bases line up with TRBD2. Losses at the gene ends were 5 bases for V and 1 base for J; bases not matched to a gene: 10. The V gene's germline CDR1 is SEHNR and CDR2 FQNEAQ (reference sequence). CDR3 size: 18 residues. The CDR3 nucleotides are TGTGCCAGCAGCACATGGACTAGCGGAGAGGAGAACACCGGGGAGCTGTTTTTT. This gives the protein CASSTWTSGEENTGELFF.

The rearrangement joins TRBV10-3 to TRBJ2-1; TRBD1 is a possible D gene (6 bases). V lost 3 bases and J lost 8, with 17 bases in between. CDR3 size: 15 residues. Per germline, CDR1 ENHRY and CDR2 SYGVKD. The chain's CDR3 is CAISERGSRGDEQFF. For the CDR3, the DNA is TGTGCCATCAGTGAACGAGGGTCCAGGGGCGATGAGCAGTTCTTC.

V gene TRBV19 combines with J gene TRBJ1-1; 8 bases line up with TRBD1. The CDR3 spans 16 residues. V lost 1 base and J lost 1; bases outside the gene matches: 5. CDR1 and CDR2 from the germline V gene are LNHDA and SQIVND (reference sequence). CDR3 nucleotide sequence: TGTGCCAGTAGTATAGTTCAGGGGGCGAGGAACACTGAAGCTTTCTTT. This sequence encodes CASSIVQGARNTEAFF.

A single count supports this clone. This chain joins TRBV7-2 and TRBJ1-1; TRBD1 agrees at 7 bases. Looked up from germline, CDR1 is SGHTA and CDR2 is FQGNSA. V shed 5 bases and J 4 bases; nucleotides not matched to a gene: 7. CDR3 length: 14 amino acids. CDR3: CASSRQGEGTEAFF. The CDR3 DNA reads as TGTGCCAGCAGCAGACAGGGTGAGGGCACTGAAGCTTTCTTT.

This clone was counted a single time. The rearrangement uses TRBV18 and TRBJ2-1, with 7 bases identical to TRBD2. Germline V CDR1 and CDR2: KGHSH, LQKENI. The ends lost 3 bases at V and 5 bases at J; junction bases unmatched: 13. The CDR3 sequence is 17 residues long. CDR3 sequence (DNA): TGTGCCAGCTCACCGCTTACGGGGAGCGGGGTCGACAATGAGCAGTTCTTC. Its protein is CASSPLTGSGVDNEQFF.

V usage is TRBV2 and J usage is TRBJ2-2; D is perhaps TRBD1 (6 bases). Germline CDR1 is SNHLY and CDR2 is FYNNEI. The CDR3 has 15 residues. V was clipped by 7 bases and J by 4 bases, with 16 bases between them. The CDR3 nucleotides are TGTGCCAGCAATTTCCAGGGGTCGAGCACCGGGGAGCTGTTTTTT. Encoded protein: CASNFQGSSTGELFF.

The table lists this clone with a count of one. This chain joins TRBV27 and TRBJ2-7; TRBD1 or TRBD2 may be the D gene (5 bases each). The CDR3 has 15 amino acids. V was shortened by 0 bases and J by 3 bases, with 12 bases between the two germline ends. CDR1 is MNHEY and CDR2 is SMNVEV in the germline V gene (reference sequence). CDR3 in amino acids: CASSLSGTRRYEQYF. The CDR3 DNA sequence: TGTGCCAGCAGTTTATCCGGGACGAGACGCTACGAGCAGTACTTC.

The chain couples TRBV4-3 to TRBJ1-5; D uncertain. Germline V gene sequence: CDR1 LGHNA, CDR2 YSLEER. The CDR3 is 15 amino acids. Trimming took 0 bases from V and 4 from J, leaving 10 bases between them. CDR3 amino acids: CASSQDWAGNQPQHF. In DNA form, the CDR3 reads TGCGCCAGCAGCCAAGATTGGGCCGGGAATCAGCCCCAGCATTTT.

The chain joins TRBV6-7 to TRBJ2-1; tentatively, D is TRBD2 (6 bases). TRBV6-7 is recorded as an ORF, its role being uncertain. The CDR3 extends over 18 amino acids. Trimming stripped 1 base from V and 5 bases from J, with 21 bases between. CDR3 DNA sequence: TGTGCCAGCAGTTACTTCTCGGCCCGACTAGATTTCCACAATGAGCAGTTCTTC. Protein: CASSYFSARLDFHNEQFF.

The chain has TRBV6-5 and TRBJ2-7; D may be TRBD1 (6 bases). CDR3 length: 14 residues. The V gene lost 8 bases and the J gene lost 2 bases, with 16 bases spanning the gap. Germline CDR1 reads MNHEY; CDR2 reads SVGAGI. CDR3 in amino acids: CASSTGPQPYEQYF. CDR3 sequence (DNA): TGTGCCAGCTCGACAGGCCCGCAACCCTACGAGCAGTACTTC.

The rearrangement joins TRBV2 to TRBJ2-5; tentatively, D is TRBD1 or TRBD2 (5 bases each). CDR1 is SNHLY and CDR2 is FYNNEI in the germline V gene. This CDR3 is built from 12 residues. V lost 8 bases and J lost 5, with 12 bases in between. The CDR3 is CASGTTRETQYF. The CDR3 coding sequence is TGTGCCAGCGGGACGACCCGGGAGACCCAGTACTTC.

The chain has TRBV7-3 and TRBJ2-4; possible D gene TRBD1, 6 bases. The CDR3 runs to 13 residues. CDR1 and CDR2 from the germline V gene are SGHTA and FQGTGA. Deletions cut 5 bases from V and 7 bases from J, with 12 bases between. Here the CDR3 reads CASSAGTSNIQYF. CDR3 nucleotide sequence: TGTGCCAGCAGCGCCGGGACATCGAACATTCAGTACTTC.

The chain uses TRBV28 and TRBJ1-2, with D perhaps TRBD1 (5 bases). The CDR3 has 14 amino acids. The V end was cut by 5 bases, the J end by 5 bases, with 15 bases between. The germline V gene encodes CDR1 MDHEN and CDR2 SYDVKM. The CDR3 protein is CASSLTTGEYGYTF. CDR3 DNA sequence: TGTGCCAGCAGTCTTACAACGGGGGAATATGGCTACACCTTC.

The chain links TRBV28 to TRBJ2-7; a possible D gene is TRBD2 (6 bases). V lost 2 bases, J lost 9 bases, and 14 bases lay in between. Germline V CDR1 and CDR2: MDHEN, SYDVKM. The CDR3 extends over 13 amino acids. CDR3 DNA: TGTGCCAGCAGTTTAAGGGCACGGGGGTGGCAGTACTTC. Its protein is CASSLRARGWQYF.

This clone was seen once. The chain links TRBV9 to TRBJ1-4, with a possible D match to TRBD1 (5 bases). CDR3 size: 15 residues. Trimming left V 4 bases short and J 7 bases short, with 17 bases between. Germline CDR1 reads SGDLS; CDR2 reads YYNGEE. The CDR3 region has the DNA TGTGCCAGCAGCCCCCGTGCGGGGGTGGGTGAAAAACTGTTTTTT. Translated, it gives CASSPRAGVGEKLFF. Filled out from reference TRBV9 and TRBJ1-4, the complete variable domain reads DSGVTQTPKHLITATGQRVTLRCSPRSGDLSVYWYQQSLDQGLQFLIQYYNGEERAKGNILERFSAQQFPDLHSELNLSSLELGDSALYFCASSPRAGVGEKLFFGSGTQLSVL.

This clone was seen just once. Other nucleotide sequences in the sample specify the same CDR3. The CDR3 loop is CASSVGQYNEQFF. The CDR3 DNA is TGTGCCAGCAGCGTAGGTCAGTACAATGAGCAGTTCTTC. The V and J genes are TRBV9 and TRBJ2-1; D remains ambiguous. CDR3 length: 13 residues. V was cut by 0 bases and J by 4 bases, with 5 bases left in between. Germline V gives CDR1 SGDLS, CDR2 YYNGEE.

Concerning this clone: Sequence at one end of the junction differs from germline and may be a read error. V usage is TRBV5-4 and J usage is TRBJ2-2; 9 positions agree with TRBD1. This CDR3 has 14 amino acids. Germline V gives CDR1 SGHNT, CDR2 YYREEE (reference sequence). The CDR3 protein is CASNGQGNPGELFF. CDR3 sequence (DNA): TGTGCCAGCAACGGACAGGGGAACCCCGGGGAGCTGTTTTTT.

This clone came up once. The chain links TRBV5-1 to TRBJ1-2, with D hard to call. Germline CDR1 and CDR2: SGHRS and YFSETQ. CDR3 length equals 13 residues. The V end lost 4 bases, the J end lost 5 bases, and 12 bases lay between the germline ends. CDR3 DNA sequence: TGCGCCAGCAGCCGGACGCTTGAGTATGGCTACACCTTC. Its protein product is CASSRTLEYGYTF.

Only a few counts were recorded for this clone. Other nucleotide sequences in the sample specify the same CDR3. This chain uses TRBV5-1 with TRBJ2-3; possible D gene TRBD1, 5 bases. Germline V gene lookup returns CDR1 SGHRS and CDR2 YFSETQ. V lost 0 bases and J lost 0, with 5 bases in between. The CDR3 consists of 14 residues. In DNA, the CDR3 is TGCGCCAGCAGCTTGGAGGGGAGCACAGATACGCAGTATTTT. Translated, it gives CASSLEGSTDTQYF.

The table lists this clone with a count of one. The chain carries TRBV28 and TRBJ1-2; D gene ambiguous. The V and J ends lost 9 bases and 6 bases respectively, with 17 bases between them. Germline lookup yields CDR1 MDHEN and CDR2 SYDVKM. The CDR3 covers 13 residues. This CDR3 reads CASYGEGVDGYTF. As DNA, the CDR3 is TGTGCCAGTTATGGTGAAGGAGTGGATGGCTACACCTTC.

The chain employs TRBV6-1 and TRBJ2-7; D is unresolved. This CDR3 contains 14 residues. Trimming took off 0 bases at V and 3 bases at J, with 9 bases between the two ends. The V gene's germline CDR1 is MNHNS and CDR2 SASEGT. CDR3 nucleotides: TGTGCCAGCAGTGAAGCGACACTATACTACGAGCAGTACTTC. Protein sequence: CASSEATLYYEQYF.